This TCR beta chain came from a study of blood T cells in healthy people across ages. The study isolated at least 6.5 million PBMCs from each sample. For the second PCR, which ran for 7 to 11 cycles, a sample-barcoded 5' primer and a J-beta primer mix were used. TCRdb reprocessed the 5' RACE reads with MiXCR, giving one entry per CDR3 protein. Of about a million distinct CDR3 sequences detected, about 48% appear once; the ten largest clones hold roughly an eighth. Germline V gene sequence: CDR1 DFQATT, CDR2 SNEGSKA (reference sequence). V lost 5 bases and J lost 4, with 15 bases in between. CDR3 length: 14 residues. This clonotype was detected ten times or more.

Sequenced material: blood. The chain is built from TRBV20-1 and TRBJ1-3, with D tentatively TRBD1 (6 bases). This TCR was sampled from a man between 25 and 39 years old in good health. CDR3 in DNA: TGCAGTGCTCCCTGGACAGTAGGGGGAAACACCATATATTTT. Protein: CSAPWTVGGNTIYF.